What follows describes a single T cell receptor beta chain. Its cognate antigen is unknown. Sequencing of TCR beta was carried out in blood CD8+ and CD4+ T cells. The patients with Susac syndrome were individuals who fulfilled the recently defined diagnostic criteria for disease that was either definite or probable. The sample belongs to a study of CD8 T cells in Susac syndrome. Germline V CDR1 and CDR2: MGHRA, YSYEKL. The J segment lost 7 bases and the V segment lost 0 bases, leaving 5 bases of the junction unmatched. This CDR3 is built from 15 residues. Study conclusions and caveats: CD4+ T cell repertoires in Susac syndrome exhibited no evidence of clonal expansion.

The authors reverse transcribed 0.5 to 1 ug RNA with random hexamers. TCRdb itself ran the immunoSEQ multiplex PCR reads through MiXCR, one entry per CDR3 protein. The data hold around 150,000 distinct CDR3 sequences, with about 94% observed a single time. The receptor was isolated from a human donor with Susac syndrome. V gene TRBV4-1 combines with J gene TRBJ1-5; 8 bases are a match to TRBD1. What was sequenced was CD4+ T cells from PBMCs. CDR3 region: CASSQDGQGSQPQHF. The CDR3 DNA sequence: TGCGCCAGCAGCCAAGATGGACAGGGATCGCAGCCCCAGCATTTT.